One and the same sample provided the 5 T cell receptor beta chains below, sequenced in a study of blood T cell repertoires in COVID-19. Sequenced by immunoSEQ multiplex PCR; TCRdb stores in-frame clones only, minus some. Among 250,000 to 300,000 clones listed, around 83% were seen once. The specimen was peripheral blood. The receptors were sampled from an elderly man with acute or convalescent COVID-19.

This chain uses TRBV5-1 with TRBJ2-7, with 12 bases fitting TRBD1. From germline, CDR1 is SGHRS and CDR2 YFSETQ. This CDR3 is built from 14 residues. Trimming took 4 bases from V and 6 from J; bases not matched to a gene: 5. The CDR3 sequence: CASSPGTGGSEQYF. The CDR3 DNA sequence: TGCGCCAGCAGCCCGGGGACAGGGGGCAGCGAGCAGTACTTC.

The chain uses TRBV7-3 and TRBJ2-2, with 7 bases that match TRBD2. Germline V CDR1 and CDR2: SGHTA, FQGTGA. With 4 bases clipped from V and 4 bases from J, the junction kept 9 bases outside the gene matches. CDR3 size: 16 residues. The CDR3 coding sequence is TGTGCCAGCAGCTCCTCGGGGGGTCTGGGCACCGGGGAGCTGTTTTTT. Translating it yields CASSSSGGLGTGELFF.

The chain combines TRBV14 with TRBJ1-2; D may be TRBD1 (5 bases). The ends were cut back, 3 bases at V and 8 bases at J, with 13 bases in the middle. Germline-derived CDR1 and CDR2 are SGHDN and FVKESK. There are 13 residues in the CDR3. CDR3: CASSQPPGVGYTF. As DNA, the CDR3 is TGTGCCAGCAGCCAGCCCCCGGGGGTGGGCTACACCTTC.

The CDR3 nucleotides are TGTGCCAGCAGTGAATATAGCGGGAGGATCGATACGCAGTATTTT. This gives the protein CASSEYSGRIDTQYF. The rearrangement links TRBV2 to TRBJ2-3; TRBD2 matches at 10 bases. CDR1 and CDR2 (germline): SNHLY, FYNNEI. Unmatched junction bases numbered 5, after V lost 2 bases and J lost 6 bases. The CDR3 has 15 residues.

The CDR3 here is CATGERGNYNEQFF. The DNA for the CDR3 is TGTGCCACTGGGGAGCGGGGGAACTACAATGAGCAGTTCTTC. The chain employs TRBV10-3 and TRBJ2-1; 8 nucleotides match TRBD2. The CDR3 contains 14 residues. From germline, CDR1 is ENHRY and CDR2 SYGVKD. With V trimmed by 10 bases and J by 3 bases, 8 bases remained unmatched.